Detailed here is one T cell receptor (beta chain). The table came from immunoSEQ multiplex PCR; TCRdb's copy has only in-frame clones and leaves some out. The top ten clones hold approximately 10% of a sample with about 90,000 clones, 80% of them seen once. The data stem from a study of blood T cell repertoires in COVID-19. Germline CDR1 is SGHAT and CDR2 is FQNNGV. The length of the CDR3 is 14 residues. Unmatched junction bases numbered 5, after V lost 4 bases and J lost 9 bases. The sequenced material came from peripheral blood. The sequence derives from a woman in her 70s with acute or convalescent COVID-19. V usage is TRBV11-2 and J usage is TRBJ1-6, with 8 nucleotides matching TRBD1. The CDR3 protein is CASSSSGGSSPLHF. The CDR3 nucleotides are TGTGCCAGCAGCTCTTCAGGGGGCAGTTCACCCCTCCACTTT.